This TCR beta chain was identified in a study of vaccination and CD4 T cells after COVID-19. Researchers used the Oncomine TCR Beta short-read assay to sequence DNA from cultured CD4+ T cells. TCRdb analysed the PCR reads with MiXCR anew, one entry per CDR3 protein. The sample contains about 25,000 distinct CDR3 sequences, more than 25% of which appear only once. This sample's time point: late sampling 161 to 241 days after vaccination in three convalescent patients. Sample treatment: roughly 11-day PBMC culture with coronavirus spike peptide pools or control peptides (ViraFEST assay). Germline values: CDR1 SGHVS, CDR2 FQNEAQ. The CDR3 is 13 residues long. Deletions cut 1 base from V and 6 bases from J, with 6 bases between. Notes on this clonotype: Its antigen is unidentified.

The chain joins TRBV7-8 to TRBJ2-2; D uncertain. This clonotype was obtained from a human donor who had recovered from COVID-19. Sequences were derived from CD4+ T cells from blood, cultured in vitro, sampled about 7 months after SARS-CoV-2 vaccination. CDR3 amino acids: CASSLVSAGELFF. In DNA form, the CDR3 reads TGTGCCAGCAGCTTAGTTTCCGCCGGGGAGCTGTTTTTT.